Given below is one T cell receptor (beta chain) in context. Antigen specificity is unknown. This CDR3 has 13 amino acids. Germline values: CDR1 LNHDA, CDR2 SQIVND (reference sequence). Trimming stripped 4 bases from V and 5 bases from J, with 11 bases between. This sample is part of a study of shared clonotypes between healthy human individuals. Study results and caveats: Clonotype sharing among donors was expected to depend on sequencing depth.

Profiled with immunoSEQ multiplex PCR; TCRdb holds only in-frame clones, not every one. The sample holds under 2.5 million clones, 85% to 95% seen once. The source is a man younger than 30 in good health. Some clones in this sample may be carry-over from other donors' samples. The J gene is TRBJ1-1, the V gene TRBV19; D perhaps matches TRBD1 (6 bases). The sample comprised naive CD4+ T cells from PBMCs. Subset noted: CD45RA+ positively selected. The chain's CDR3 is CASSSTGMTEAFF. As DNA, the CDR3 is TGTGCCAGTAGTAGCACAGGGATGACTGAAGCTTTCTTT.